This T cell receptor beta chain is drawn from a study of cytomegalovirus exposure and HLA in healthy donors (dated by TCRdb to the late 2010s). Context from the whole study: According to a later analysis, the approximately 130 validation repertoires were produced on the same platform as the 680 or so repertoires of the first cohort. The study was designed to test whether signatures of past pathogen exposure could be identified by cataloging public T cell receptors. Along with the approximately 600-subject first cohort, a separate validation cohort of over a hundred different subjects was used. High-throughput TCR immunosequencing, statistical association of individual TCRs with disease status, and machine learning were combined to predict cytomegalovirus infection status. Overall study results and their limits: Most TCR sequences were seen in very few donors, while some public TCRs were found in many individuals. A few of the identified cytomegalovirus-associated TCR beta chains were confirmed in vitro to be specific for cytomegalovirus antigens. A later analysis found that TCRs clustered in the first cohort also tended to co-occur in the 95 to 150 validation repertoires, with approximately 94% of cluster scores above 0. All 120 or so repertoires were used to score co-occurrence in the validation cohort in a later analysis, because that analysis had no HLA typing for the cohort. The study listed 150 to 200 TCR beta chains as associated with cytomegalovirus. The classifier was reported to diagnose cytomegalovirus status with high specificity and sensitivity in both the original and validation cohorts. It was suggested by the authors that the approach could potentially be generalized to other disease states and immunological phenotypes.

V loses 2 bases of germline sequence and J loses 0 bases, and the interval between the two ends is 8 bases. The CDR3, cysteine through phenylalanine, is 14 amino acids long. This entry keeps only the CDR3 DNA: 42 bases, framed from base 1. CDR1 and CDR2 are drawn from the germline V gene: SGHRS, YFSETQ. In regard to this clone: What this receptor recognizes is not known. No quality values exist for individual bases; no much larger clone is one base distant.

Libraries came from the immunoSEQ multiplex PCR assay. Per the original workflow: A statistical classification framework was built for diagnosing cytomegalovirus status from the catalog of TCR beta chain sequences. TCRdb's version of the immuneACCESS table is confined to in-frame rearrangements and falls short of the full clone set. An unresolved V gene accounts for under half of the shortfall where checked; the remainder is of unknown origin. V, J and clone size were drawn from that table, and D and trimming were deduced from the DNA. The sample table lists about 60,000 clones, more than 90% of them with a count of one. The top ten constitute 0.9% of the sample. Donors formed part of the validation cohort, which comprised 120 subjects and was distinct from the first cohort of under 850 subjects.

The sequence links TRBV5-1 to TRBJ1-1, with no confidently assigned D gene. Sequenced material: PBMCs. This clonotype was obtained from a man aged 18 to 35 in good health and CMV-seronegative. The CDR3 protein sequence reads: CASSFAGVNTEAFF. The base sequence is TGCGCCAGCAGCTTTGCAGGTGTGAACACTGAAGCTTTCTTT.